This paragraph covers one T cell receptor beta chain sequence. Its antigen is still unknown. The input lacks base qualities; no much larger clone sits a single base away. The data belong to a study of T cells in Graves' hyperthyroidism and ophthalmopathy (dated by TCRdb to between 2017 and 2020). Describing the broader study: Peripheral blood was collected at initial diagnosis, before any treatment. To identify distinguishing TCR V-J signatures, a discovery cohort of around 100 patients was used, comprising some 45 with Graves' ophthalmopathy and around 60 with stable Graves' hyperthyroidism. Prospective prediction of ophthalmopathy was tested in an independent validation cohort consisting of fewer than 20 hyperthyroidism patients and approximately 16 patients who later progressed to ophthalmopathy. For training and testing, the roughly 93 patients in the discovery cohort were randomly divided in a 7:3 ratio. The study also compared thyroid tissue and blood T-cell repertoires from more than five Graves' hyperthyroidism patients. Once sampling was done, hyperthyroidism patients were given methimazole at a starting dose of 30 mg daily, whereas ophthalmopathy patients were given high-dose intravenous methylprednisolone. The paper reports TCR Vbeta CDR3 sequencing of approximately 130 peripheral blood samples: under 45 ophthalmopathy, fewer than 80 hyperthyroidism and roughly 17 progressor patients. General conclusions and limits of the study: Most expanded thyroid clonotypes (frequency above 0.001) were also detected in blood, suggesting blood repertoires may reflect thyroid immune responses. Sample size was not statistically predetermined, and blinding of investigators to group allocation was not performed. In validation, the model predicted progression to ophthalmopathy with 55% to 71% sensitivity and approximately 72% specificity, a median of 6.5 months before onset. Ophthalmopathy was separated from stable hyperthyroidism by a 13 V-J signature model, with about 86% sensitivity and just over 81% specificity obtained in cross-validation and 80%/75% obtained in testing.

TCR beta CDR3 regions were amplified from RNA transcripts. The TCR CDR3 was subjected to a first round of RT-PCR using the HTBI primer set and the Qiagen OneStep RT-PCR kit. The libraries were constructed in a second round of multiplex PCR and then size-selected and purified. Sequencing of the libraries was done on an Illumina HiSeq2000 using paired-end 100 bp reads. The original pipeline was this. SOAPnuke was used to process the raw data, with reads discarded if the reads contained adapters or uncalled bases, had a mean Phred below 15, or lacked an exact constant-primer or identifier match. High-quality paired reads were merged with COPE v1.2.5, and unique nucleotide sequences were defined as clonotypes. MiTCR v1.1 was used to align the clonotypes against IMGT TRBV, TRBD and TRBJ reference segments. Only V-J combinations with frequency above 0.0001, covering approximately 99% of repertoires, were analysed. The TCS score was defined as F50 (clonal expansion) divided by E x V (chaos), with BLOSUM62-based TCRdist calculated between CDR3 peptides within each V-J. Welch's t-statistics and random forest reduced roughly 500 V-J features to about 13, which were used in a naive Bayes classifier (R e1071). The raw public data were reprocessed by TCRdb itself: fastp quality trimming at Q25, MiXCR clonotype calling, in-frame beta chains only. One record per CDR3 amino acid sequence lists the most common genes and DNA. The V and J calls and clone size come from TCRdb's table, not from the authors' own analysis. The sample records about 92,000 distinct CDR3 sequences, roughly half of which are singletons. The ten largest account for around 27% of the sample.

The CDR3 has 14 amino acids, counting the end cysteine and phenylalanine. Only CDR3 DNA remains: 42 bases, in frame from the first base. Here V drops 5 bases and J drops 5 bases, and the junction holds 5 bases not matched to any gene. Looking up the germline V gene (reference sequence) yields CDR1 LNHDA and CDR2 SQIVND. Graves' hyperthyroidism was defined as stable when no progression to ophthalmopathy occurred over 18 months of follow-up. Hyperthyroidism patients were newly diagnosed, with disease duration under 2 months, and aged 18 to 65 years. Any patient with an uncontrolled infection, another autoimmune disease, pregnancy or lactation was excluded. Clinical symptoms, serum thyroxine and TRAb, thyroid ultrasound, and orbital computed tomography formed the basis for the diagnoses. PBMCs were separated from roughly 10 ml of fresh peripheral blood using Ficoll-Paque density gradient centrifugation. Total RNA was extracted using Trizol reagent, and RNA quality was assessed on an Agilent 2100 Bioanalyzer.

The material sequenced was blood. The receptor was derived from a woman aged 40 to 50 with Graves' hyperthyroidism. The V gene is TRBV19 and the J gene is TRBJ1-5, with 8 central nucleotides matching TRBD1. The CDR3 protein is CASSRTGQDQPQHF. At the DNA level, the sequence is TGTGCCAGTAGTCGGACAGGGCAGGATCAGCCCCAGCATTTT. Where the CDR3 stops, the reference TRBV19 and TRBJ1-5 genes take over; the full variable domain is DGGITQSPKYLFRKEGQNVTLSCEQNLNHDAMYWYRQDPGQGLRLIYYSQIVNDFQKGDIAEGYSVSREKKESFPLTVTSAQKNPTAFYLCASSRTGQDQPQHFGDGTRLSIL.